Below are 9 T cell receptor beta chains sequenced from a single sample in a study of beta chain features in type 1 diabetes. cDNA synthesis used the whole RNA isolate, giving expressed TCRB sequences. Clones were sequenced by immunoSEQ multiplex PCR, and TCRdb holds only the in-frame ones, with some missing. The data contain about 53,000 clones, 55% to 80% of them singletons. Study-level points and caveats: All four CD4+ subsets from Type 1 diabetes patients carried moderately but significantly shorter TCRB CDR3s.

Which antigens these TCRs recognize remains unknown. The source material was stem cell memory CD4+ T cells from blood. The receptor set was obtained from a woman aged 25-40 years with type 1 diabetes.

The rearrangement links TRBV7-9 to TRBJ2-2; 10 positions match TRBD2. The trim removed 8 bases at V and 4 bases at J, leaving 7 bases unmatched. CDR1 is SEHNR and CDR2 is FQNEAQ in the germline V gene (reference sequence). The length of the CDR3 is 15 residues. CDR3 sequence reads: CASGRAGGPTGELFF. In nucleotides, the CDR3 is TGTGCCAGCGGTCGAGCGGGAGGGCCCACCGGGGAGCTGTTTTTT.

This sequence joins TRBV29-1 and TRBJ2-7; 9 bases map to TRBD1. Per the germline V gene, CDR1 is SQVTM and CDR2 is ANQGSEA. This CDR3 is 15 amino acids long. Losses at the gene ends were 5 bases for V and 3 bases for J; bases not matched to a gene: 11. CDR3 in DNA: TGCAGCGTTCAGACGGGACAGGGAAGCCTCTACGAGCAGTACTTC. Translation gives CSVQTGQGSLYEQYF.

The V gene is TRBV9, the J gene TRBJ2-1, with 10 bases that match TRBD1. V lost 1 base and J lost 1; bases outside the gene matches: 2. The CDR3 is made up of 16 amino acids. From germline, CDR1 is SGDLS and CDR2 YYNGEE. The CDR3 protein is CASSVWGQGSYNEQFF. DNA for the CDR3: TGTGCCAGCAGCGTATGGGGACAGGGGTCCTACAATGAGCAGTTCTTC.

Only a few counts were recorded for this clone. J is TRBJ1-4 and V is TRBV30; 9 bases align to TRBD1. Unmatched junction bases numbered 7, after V lost 4 bases and J lost 4 bases. The CDR3 runs to 15 residues. Germline V gene data show CDR1 as GTSNPN and CDR2 as SVGIG (reference sequence). The CDR3 DNA sequence: TGTGCCTGGATGGGACAGGGCGGTATTAATGAAAAACTGTTTTTT. This translates into CAWMGQGGINEKLFF.

This chain connects TRBV10-3 to TRBJ2-3; 10 nucleotides match TRBD2. Germline CDR1 is ENHRY and CDR2 is SYGVKD. The CDR3 length is 16 residues. V shed 6 bases and J 0 bases; nucleotides not matched to a gene: 6. This CDR3 is CAIRRTSGISTDTQYF. The CDR3 nucleotides read TGTGCCATCAGACGGACTAGCGGAATAAGCACAGATACGCAGTATTTT.

The chain couples TRBV6-5 to TRBJ2-2; no reliable D call. CDR1 and CDR2 from the germline V gene are MNHEY and SVGAGI. The CDR3 has 16 residues. V lost 1 base to trimming and J lost 6 bases, with 15 bases between them. The CDR3 region has the DNA TGTGCCAGCAGTTACTTCCTGCAGGTGGCTTCCGGGGAGCTGTTTTTT. Translated, it gives CASSYFLQVASGELFF.

This clone showed up just a few times. The chain links TRBV7-2 to TRBJ1-5; D unclear. In germline, CDR1 is SGHTA, CDR2 FQGNSA. V dropped 2 bases and J dropped 2 bases, with 7 bases sitting between them. The CDR3 totals 14 residues. CDR3 residues: CASSLMRGNQPQHF. CDR3 DNA sequence: TGTGCCAGCAGCTTAATGAGGGGCAATCAGCCCCAGCATTTT.

The chain combines TRBV29-1 with TRBJ1-4; 9 bases agree with TRBD1. J gave up 7 bases and V 4 bases, and 4 bases lay outside the gene matches. Germline V gene lookup returns CDR1 SQVTM and CDR2 ANQGSEA. CDR3 length: 13 residues. CDR3 sequence reads: CSVGTGVGEKLFF. In nucleotides, the CDR3 is TGCAGCGTTGGGACAGGGGTTGGTGAAAAACTGTTTTTT. Combining the CDR3 with reference TRBV29-1 and TRBJ1-4 gives the whole variable domain SAVISQKPSRDICQRGTSLTIQCQVDSQVTMMFWYRQQPGQSLTLIATANQGSEATYESGFVIDKFPISRPNLTFSTLTVSNMSPEDSSIYLCSVGTGVGEKLFFGSGTQLSVL.

The V call is TRBV27, the J call TRBJ2-5; 12 nucleotides agree with TRBD2. The CDR3 is made up of 15 amino acids. From germline, CDR1 is MNHEY and CDR2 SMNVEV (reference sequence). Germline trimming cut 5 bases from V and 6 bases from J; bases unmatched to any gene: 7. The CDR3 nucleotides read TGTGCCAGCAGTCTAGGACTAGCGGGATTACAGACCCAGTACTTC. It is translated as CASSLGLAGLQTQYF.